The present T cell receptor (beta chain) was sequenced within a study of control samples from healthy donors and cancer patients. The table came from immunoSEQ multiplex PCR; TCRdb's copy has only in-frame clones and leaves some out. The profile covers tens of thousands of clones, with around 94% appearing a single time and about 5% taken by the ten largest. The germline V gene encodes CDR1 SGHVS and CDR2 FNYEAQ. This CDR3 comprises 15 residues. The trim removed 4 bases at V and 6 bases at J, leaving 11 bases unmatched. The chain carries TRBV7-6 and TRBJ2-7; 8 bases align to TRBD1. The TCR comes from a woman younger than 35 in good health. The sample was blood. CDR3 sequence: CASSSNSGTGSEQYF. DNA of the CDR3: TGTGCCAGCAGCTCGAATTCCGGGACAGGAAGCGAGCAGTACTTC. The full variable domain, with the rest looked up from reference TRBV7-6 and TRBJ2-7, is GAGVSQSPRYKVTKRGQDVALRCDPISGHVSLYWYRQALGQGPEFLTYFNYEAQQDKSGLPNDRFSAERPEGSISTLTIQRTEQRDSAMYRCASSSNSGTGSEQYFGPGTRLTVT.